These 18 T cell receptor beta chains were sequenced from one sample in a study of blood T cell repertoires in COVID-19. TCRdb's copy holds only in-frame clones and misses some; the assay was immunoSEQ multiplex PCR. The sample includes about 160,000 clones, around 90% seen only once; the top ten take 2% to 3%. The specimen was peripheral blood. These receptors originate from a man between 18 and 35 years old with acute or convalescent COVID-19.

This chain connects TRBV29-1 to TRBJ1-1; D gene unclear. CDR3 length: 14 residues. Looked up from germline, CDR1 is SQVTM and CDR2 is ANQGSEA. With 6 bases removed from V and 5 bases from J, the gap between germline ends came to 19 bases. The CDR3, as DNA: TGCAGCGTCCACCGAGGCGTAGGCGGTACTGAAGCTTTCTTT. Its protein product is CSVHRGVGGTEAFF.

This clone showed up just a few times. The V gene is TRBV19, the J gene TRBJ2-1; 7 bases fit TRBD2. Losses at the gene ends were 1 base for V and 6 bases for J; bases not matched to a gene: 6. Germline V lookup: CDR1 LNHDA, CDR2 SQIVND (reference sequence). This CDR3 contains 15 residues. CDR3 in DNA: TGTGCCAGTAGTATAGTCCTACTAGCGTCCAATGAGCAGTTCTTC. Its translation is CASSIVLLASNEQFF. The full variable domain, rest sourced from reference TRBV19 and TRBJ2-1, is DGGITQSPKYLFRKEGQNVTLSCEQNLNHDAMYWYRQDPGQGLRLIYYSQIVNDFQKGDIAEGYSVSREKKESFPLTVTSAQKNPTAFYLCASSIVLLASNEQFFGPGTRLTVL.

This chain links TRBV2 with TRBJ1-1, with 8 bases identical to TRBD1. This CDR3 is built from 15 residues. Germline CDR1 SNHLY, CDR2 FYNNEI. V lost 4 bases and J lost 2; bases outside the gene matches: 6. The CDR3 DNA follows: TGTGCCAGCAGTGCCGTCCAGGGGGCTAACACTGAAGCTTTCTTT. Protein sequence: CASSAVQGANTEAFF.

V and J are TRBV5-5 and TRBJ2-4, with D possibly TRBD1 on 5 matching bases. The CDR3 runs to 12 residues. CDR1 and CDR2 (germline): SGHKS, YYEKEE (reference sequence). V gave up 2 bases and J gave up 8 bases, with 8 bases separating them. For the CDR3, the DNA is TGTGCCAGCAGCTTACAGGCCGACATTCAGTACTTC. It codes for CASSLQADIQYF.

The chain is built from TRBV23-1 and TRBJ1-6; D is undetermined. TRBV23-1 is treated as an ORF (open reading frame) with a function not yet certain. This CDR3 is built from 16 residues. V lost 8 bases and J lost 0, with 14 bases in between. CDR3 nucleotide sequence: TGCGCCAGCGTTCGAGGGAGGAGCTCCTATAATTCACCCCTCCACTTT. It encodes CASVRGRSSYNSPLHF.

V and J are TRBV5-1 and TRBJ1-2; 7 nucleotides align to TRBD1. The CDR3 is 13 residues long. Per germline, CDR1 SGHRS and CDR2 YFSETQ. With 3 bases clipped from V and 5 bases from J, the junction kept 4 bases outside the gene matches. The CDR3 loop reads CASSWGTEYGYTF. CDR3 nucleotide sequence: TGCGCCAGCAGCTGGGGGACAGAATATGGCTACACCTTC.

The CDR3 sequence is CASKDRGSLNTEAFF. CDR3 nucleotide sequence: TGTGCCAGCAAGGACAGGGGTTCTCTGAACACTGAAGCTTTCTTT. The chain employs TRBV6-5 and TRBJ1-1; 9 nucleotides align to TRBD1. This CDR3 has 15 residues. The germline CDR1 and CDR2 sequences are MNHEY and SVGAGI. Trimming took 7 bases from V and 0 from J; bases not matched to a gene: 6.

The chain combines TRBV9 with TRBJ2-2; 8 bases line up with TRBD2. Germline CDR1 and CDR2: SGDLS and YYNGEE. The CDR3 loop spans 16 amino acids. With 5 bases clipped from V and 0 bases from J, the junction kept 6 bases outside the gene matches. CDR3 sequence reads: CASRPLAAANTGELFF. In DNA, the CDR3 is TGTGCCAGCAGGCCACTAGCGGCCGCGAACACCGGGGAGCTGTTTTTT.

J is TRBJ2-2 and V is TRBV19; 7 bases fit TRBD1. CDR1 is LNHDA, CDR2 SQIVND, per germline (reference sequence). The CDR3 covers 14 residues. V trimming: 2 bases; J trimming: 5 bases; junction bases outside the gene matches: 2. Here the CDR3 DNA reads TGTGCCAGTAGTATATCAGGGGGTACCGGGGAGCTGTTTTTT. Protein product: CASSISGGTGELFF. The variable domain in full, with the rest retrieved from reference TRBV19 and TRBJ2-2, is DGGITQSPKYLFRKEGQNVTLSCEQNLNHDAMYWYRQDPGQGLRLIYYSQIVNDFQKGDIAEGYSVSREKKESFPLTVTSAQKNPTAFYLCASSISGGTGELFFGEGSRLTVL.

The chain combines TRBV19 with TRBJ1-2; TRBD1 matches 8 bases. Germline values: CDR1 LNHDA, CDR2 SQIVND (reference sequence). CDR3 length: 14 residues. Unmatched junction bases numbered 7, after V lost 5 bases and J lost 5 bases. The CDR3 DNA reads TGTGCCAGTAGTCCACGACAGGGGAAGTATGGCTACACCTTC. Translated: CASSPRQGKYGYTF.

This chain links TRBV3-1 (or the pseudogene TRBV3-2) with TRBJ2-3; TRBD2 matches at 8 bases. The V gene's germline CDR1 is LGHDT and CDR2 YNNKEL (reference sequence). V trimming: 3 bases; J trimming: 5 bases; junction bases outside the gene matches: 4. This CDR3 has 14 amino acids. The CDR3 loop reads CASSHLAGGDTQYF. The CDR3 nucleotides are TGTGCCAGCAGCCATCTGGCGGGAGGAGATACGCAGTATTTT.

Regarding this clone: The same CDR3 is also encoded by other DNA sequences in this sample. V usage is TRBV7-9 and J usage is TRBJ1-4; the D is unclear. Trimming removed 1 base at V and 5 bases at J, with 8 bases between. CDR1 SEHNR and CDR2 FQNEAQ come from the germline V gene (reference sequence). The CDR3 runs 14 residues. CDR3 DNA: TGTGCCAGCAGCTTAGGGGCCACCAATGAAAAACTGTTTTTT. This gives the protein CASSLGATNEKLFF. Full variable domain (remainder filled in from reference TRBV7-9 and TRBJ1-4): DTGVSQNPRHKITKRGQNVTFRCDPISEHNRLYWYRQTLGQGPEFLTYFQNEAQLEKSRLLSDRFSAERPKGSFSTLEIQRTEQGDSAMYLCASSLGATNEKLFFGSGTQLSVL.

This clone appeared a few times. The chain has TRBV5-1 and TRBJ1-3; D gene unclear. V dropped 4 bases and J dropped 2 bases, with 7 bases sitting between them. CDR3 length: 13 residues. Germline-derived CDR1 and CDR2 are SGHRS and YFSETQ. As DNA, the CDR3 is TGCGCCAGCAGCGAAAGCCCTGGAAACACCATATATTTT. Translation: CASSESPGNTIYF.

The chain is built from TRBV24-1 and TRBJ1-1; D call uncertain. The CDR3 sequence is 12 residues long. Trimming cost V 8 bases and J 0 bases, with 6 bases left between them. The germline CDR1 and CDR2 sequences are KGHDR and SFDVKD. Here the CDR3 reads CATNEVNTEAFF. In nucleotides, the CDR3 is TGTGCCACCAACGAGGTGAACACTGAAGCTTTCTTT.

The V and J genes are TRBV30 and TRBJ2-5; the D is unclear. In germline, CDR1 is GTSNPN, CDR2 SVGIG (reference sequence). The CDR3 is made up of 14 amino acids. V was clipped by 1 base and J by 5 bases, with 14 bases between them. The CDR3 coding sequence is TGTGCCTGGAGTGGATCATTAAGTGAGGAGACCCAGTACTTC. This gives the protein CAWSGSLSEETQYF.

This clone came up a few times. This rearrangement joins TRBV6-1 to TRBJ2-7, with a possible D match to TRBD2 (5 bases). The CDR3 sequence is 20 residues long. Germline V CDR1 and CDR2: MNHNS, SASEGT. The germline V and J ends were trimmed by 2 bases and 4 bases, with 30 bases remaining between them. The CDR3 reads CASSERRLTLRGSVRYEQYF. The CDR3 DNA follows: TGTGCCAGCAGTGAAAGGAGGCTTACCCTTAGAGGGAGCGTCCGTTACGAGCAGTACTTC.

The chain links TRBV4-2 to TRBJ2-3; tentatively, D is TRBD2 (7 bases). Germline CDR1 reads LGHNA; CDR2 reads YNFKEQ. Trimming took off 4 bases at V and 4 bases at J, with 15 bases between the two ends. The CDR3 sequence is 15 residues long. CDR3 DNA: TGTGCCAGCAGCCCAACCAGCGGGACACCAGATACGCAGTATTTT. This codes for CASSPTSGTPDTQYF.

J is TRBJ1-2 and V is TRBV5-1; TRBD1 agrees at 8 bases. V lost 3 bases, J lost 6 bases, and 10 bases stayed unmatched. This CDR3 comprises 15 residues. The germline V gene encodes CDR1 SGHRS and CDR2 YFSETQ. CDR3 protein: CASSSFGQGGDGYTF. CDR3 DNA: TGCGCCAGCAGCTCATTTGGACAGGGCGGAGATGGCTACACCTTC.